The 5 T cell receptor beta chains presented below share a single source sample, sequenced in a study of T-cell reconstitution after alpha-beta-depleted transplantation in children (dated by TCRdb to the mid-2010s). The method was PCR. TCRdb names Illumina HiSeq 2500 as the instrument used. TCR libraries were prepared with molecular barcoding, using unique molecular identifiers to normalize TCRbeta repertoire quantification. Using fastp at Q25 and MiXCR, TCRdb reprocessed the public reads and kept productive beta chains. Each record represents a unique CDR3 protein, reported with the most common genes and DNA among its rows. The sample contains 200,000 to 250,000 distinct CDR3 sequences, about a quarter of them found a single time. The top ten clonotypes cover roughly 2.6% of the sample. Explained via the paper, the treatment or condition label denotes: allogeneic hematopoietic cell transplantation with graft depleted of TCRalphabeta T cells and CD19 B cells.

Sequenced material: PBMCs, taken before TCRalphabeta/CD19-depleted stem cell transplant. Receptors originate from a girl aged 2 to 9 with Fanconi anemia, due to receive a stem cell transplant.

This clonotype has a handful of counts. This chain links TRBV21-1 with TRBJ2-3; TRBD1 was called by the table and not checked on the DNA. TRBV21-1 is a pseudogene segment. The CDR3 runs to 15 residues. The CDR3 coding sequence is TGTGCCAGCCCCTCCGGGACAGGGGGCTGGGATACGCAGTATTTT. Translated, it gives CASPSGTGGWDTQYF.

This clonotype was counted a few times. The CDR3 nucleotides are TGCAGTGCTAGACATGGGACACTCCGAGGGCAAGAGACCCAGTACTTC. This sequence encodes CSARHGTLRGQETQYF. This chain links TRBV20-1 with TRBJ2-5, with D perhaps matching TRBD1 (6 bases). The CDR3 totals 16 residues. Germline CDR1 reads DFQATT; CDR2 reads SNEGSKA (reference sequence). V lost 2 bases and J 2 bases, leaving 18 bases between the germline ends.

This clonotype was recorded at least ten times. The chain recombines TRBV20-1 with TRBJ2-7, with a tentative D call TRBD2 (6 bases). The V gene's germline CDR1 is DFQATT and CDR2 SNEGSKA (reference sequence). V dropped 4 bases and J dropped 6 bases, with 19 bases sitting between them. The CDR3 spans 14 residues. The CDR3 coding sequence is TGCAGTGCTACAGAGGGCCTTGGAGGGACCGAGCAGTACTTC. Its translation: CSATEGLGGTEQYF.

This clonotype was observed a single time. This chain joins TRBV11-2 and TRBJ2-1; TRBD2 matches 8 bases. CDR1 SGHAT and CDR2 FQNNGV come from the germline V gene. The trim removed 3 bases at V and 6 bases at J, leaving 4 bases unmatched. The CDR3 has 14 residues. CDR3 in amino acids: CASSFRSGGNEQFF. For the CDR3, the DNA is TGTGCCAGCAGCTTCCGGAGCGGGGGCAATGAGCAGTTCTTC.

The genes are TRBV7-6 and TRBJ2-1; tentatively, D is TRBD2 (6 bases). Trimming stripped 8 bases from V and 8 bases from J, with 16 bases between. This CDR3 has 13 amino acids. Germline V CDR1 and CDR2: SGHVS, FNYEAQ. The CDR3 protein is CASSGDWGDEQFF. As DNA, the CDR3 is TGTGCCAGCTCCGGGGACTGGGGCGATGAGCAGTTCTTC.